The following is a T cell receptor (beta chain) sequence with its context. The entry originates in a study of blood T cell repertoires in COVID-19. Study context: Acute and convalescent COVID-19 specimens originated in the United States, Italy and Spain.

The germline V and J ends were trimmed by 5 bases and 11 bases, with 16 bases remaining between them. Looked up from germline, CDR1 is SNHLY and CDR2 is FYNNEI. The CDR3 sequence is 14 residues long. Source study methods: Amplification of reference gene primers provided the estimated nucleated cell counts. Sequencing was performed with immunoSEQ multiplex PCR; in TCRdb, only in-frame clones are kept and a portion is missing. The V and J calls and clone size are taken from that table; D and trimming were inferred from the DNA. The table has some 200,000 clones, 87% seen once. Enrollees, roughly 18 to 90 years old, lived in approximately 24 US areas. Participants reported their clinical history, and cohort assignment relied on those reports.

This clonotype originated in a man between 18 and 29 years old with acute COVID-19. Source material: PBMCs or T cells enriched from blood (not recorded which). V gene TRBV2 combines with J gene TRBJ1-6, with D maybe TRBD1 (6 bases). CDR3 in DNA: TGTGCCAGCAGTCCTCAGGGGTCCTTGGCACCCCTCCACTTT. It translates to CASSPQGSLAPLHF. Filled out from reference TRBV2 and TRBJ1-6, the complete variable domain reads EPEVTQTPSHQVTQMGQEVILRCVPISNHLYFYWYRQILGQKVEFLVSFYNNEISEKSEIFDDQFSVERPDGSNFTLKIRSTKLEDSAMYFCASSPQGSLAPLHFGNGTRLTVT.